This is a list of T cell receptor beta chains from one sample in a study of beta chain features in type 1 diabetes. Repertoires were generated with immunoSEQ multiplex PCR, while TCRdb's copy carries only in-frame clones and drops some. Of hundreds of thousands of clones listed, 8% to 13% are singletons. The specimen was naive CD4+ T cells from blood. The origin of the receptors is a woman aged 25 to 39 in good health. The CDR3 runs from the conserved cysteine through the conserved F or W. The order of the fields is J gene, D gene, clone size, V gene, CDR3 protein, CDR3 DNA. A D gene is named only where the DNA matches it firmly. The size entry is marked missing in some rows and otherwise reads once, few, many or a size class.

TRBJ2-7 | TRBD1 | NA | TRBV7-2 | CASSFSAGTGDSYEQYF | TGTGCCAGCAGCTTTAGTGCCGGGACAGGTGACTCCTACGAGCAGTACTTC
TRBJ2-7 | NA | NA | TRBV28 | CASSSSASGYYEQYF | NA
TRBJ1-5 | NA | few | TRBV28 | CASSLERRSNQPQHF | TGTGCCAGCAGTTTAGAACGGAGAAGCAATCAGCCCCAGCATTTT
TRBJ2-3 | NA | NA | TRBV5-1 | CASRAAAGSGTDTQYF | TGCGCCAGCAGGGCGGCCGCGGGTTCCGGGACAGATACGCAGTATTTT
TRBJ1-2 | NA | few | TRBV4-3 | CASSQESGGPLGRYTF | TGCGCCAGCAGCCAAGAAAGCGGGGGGCCATTGGGGCGCTACACCTTC
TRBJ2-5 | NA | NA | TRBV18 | CASSPRALETQYF | TGTGCCAGCTCACCGAGGGCGCTGGAGACCCAGTACTTC
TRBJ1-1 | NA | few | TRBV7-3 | CASSPDRGNTEAFF | TGTGCCAGCAGTCCCGACAGAGGGAACACTGAAGCTTTCTTT
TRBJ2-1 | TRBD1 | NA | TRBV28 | CASSLSGTGGNEQFF | TGTGCCAGCAGTTTGTCCGGGACAGGGGGCAATGAGCAGTTCTTC
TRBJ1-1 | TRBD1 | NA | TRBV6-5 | CASRERQGLGTEAFF | TGTGCCAGCAGGGAACGACAGGGTCTGGGCACTGAAGCTTTCTTT
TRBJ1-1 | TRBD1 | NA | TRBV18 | CASSPGQVGDTEAFF | TGTGCCAGCTCACCAGGACAGGTCGGGGACACTGAAGCTTTCTTT
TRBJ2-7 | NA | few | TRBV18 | CASSLTEYYEQYF | TGTGCCAGCTCACTCACAGAGTACTACGAGCAGTACTTC
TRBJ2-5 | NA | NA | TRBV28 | CAAKYQETQYF | TGTGCTGCGAAGTACCAAGAGACCCAGTACTTC
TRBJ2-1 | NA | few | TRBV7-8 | CASSALYSSYNEQFF | TGTGCCAGCAGCGCCCTATACAGCTCCTACAATGAGCAGTTCTTC
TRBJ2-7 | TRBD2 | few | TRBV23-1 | CASSQSGLDEQYF | TGCGCCAGCAGTCAATCGGGACTAGACGAGCAGTACTTC
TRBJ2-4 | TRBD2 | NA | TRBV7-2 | CASSLIAGGKNIQYF | TGTGCCAGCAGCTTAATTGCGGGAGGCAAAAACATTCAGTACTTC
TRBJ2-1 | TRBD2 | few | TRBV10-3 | CAIAGVVDEQFF | TGTGCCATCGCGGGAGTCGTAGATGAGCAGTTCTTC
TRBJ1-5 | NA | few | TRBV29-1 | CSVVLGGTSQPQHF | TGCAGCGTTGTCCTGGGGGGTACAAGTCAGCCCCAGCATTTT
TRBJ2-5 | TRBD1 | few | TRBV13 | CASRPTGGKTQYF | TGTGCCAGCAGACCTACAGGGGGAAAGACCCAGTACTTC
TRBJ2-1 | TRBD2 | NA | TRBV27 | CASSRTSASYNEQFF | TGTGCCAGCAGTCGGACTAGCGCTTCCTACAATGAGCAGTTCTTC
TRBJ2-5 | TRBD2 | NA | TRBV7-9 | CASSRTSGRRGETQYF | TGTGCCAGCAGCCGGACTAGCGGGAGGAGGGGAGAGACCCAGTACTTC
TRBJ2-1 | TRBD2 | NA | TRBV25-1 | CASSDRQGSGPYNEQFF | TGTGCCAGCAGTGACCGCCAAGGTAGCGGGCCCTACAATGAGCAGTTCTTC
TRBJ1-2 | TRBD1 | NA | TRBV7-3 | CASSLTPGQGTHGYTF | TGTGCCAGCAGCTTAACCCCGGGACAGGGAACGCATGGCTACACCTTC